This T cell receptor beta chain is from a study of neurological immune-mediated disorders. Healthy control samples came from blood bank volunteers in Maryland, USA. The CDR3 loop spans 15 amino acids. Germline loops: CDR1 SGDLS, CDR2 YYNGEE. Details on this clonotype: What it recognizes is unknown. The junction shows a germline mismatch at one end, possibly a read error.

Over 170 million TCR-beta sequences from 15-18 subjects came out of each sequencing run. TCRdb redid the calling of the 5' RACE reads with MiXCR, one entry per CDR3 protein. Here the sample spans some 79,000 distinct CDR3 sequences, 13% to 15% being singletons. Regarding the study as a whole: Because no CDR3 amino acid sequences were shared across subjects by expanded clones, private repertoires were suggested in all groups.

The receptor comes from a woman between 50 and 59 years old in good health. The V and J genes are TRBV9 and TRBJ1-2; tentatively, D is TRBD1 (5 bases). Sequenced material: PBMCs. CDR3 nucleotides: TGTGTCAGCAGCCCCCGGGACTCCCAGTTATATGGCTACACCTTC. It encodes CVSSPRDSQLYGYTF. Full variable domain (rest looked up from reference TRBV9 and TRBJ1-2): DSGVTQTPKHLITATGQRVTLRCSPRSGDLSVYWYQQSLDQGLQFLIQYYNGEERAKGNILERFSAQQFPDLHSELNLSSLELGDSALYFCVSSPRDSQLYGYTFGSGTRLTVV.